This TCR beta chain was sequenced during a study of blood T cell repertoires in COVID-19. Study-level information: Sites in the United States, Italy and Spain provided acute and convalescent COVID-19 samples. In each case, the material was cDNA or gDNA derived from T cells, B-cell-depleted T cells, or PBMCs.

The CDR3 covers 15 residues. The ends were cut back, 2 bases at V and 0 bases at J, with 9 bases in the middle. CDR1 is MNHEY, CDR2 SMNVEV, per germline (reference sequence). The data were produced by immunoSEQ multiplex PCR, yet TCRdb's version contains in-frame clones alone and is incomplete. Of fewer than 300,000 clones listed, 86% are singletons. Sequencing was performed on peripheral blood. The rearrangement uses TRBV27 and TRBJ2-3, with TRBD1 as a possible D gene (6 bases). The receptor was isolated from a man between 50 and 59 years old with COVID-19, enrolled during active disease. This chain's CDR3 is CASSLRTESTDTQYF. The CDR3 coding sequence is TGTGCCAGCAGTTTACGGACAGAGAGCACAGATACGCAGTATTTT.